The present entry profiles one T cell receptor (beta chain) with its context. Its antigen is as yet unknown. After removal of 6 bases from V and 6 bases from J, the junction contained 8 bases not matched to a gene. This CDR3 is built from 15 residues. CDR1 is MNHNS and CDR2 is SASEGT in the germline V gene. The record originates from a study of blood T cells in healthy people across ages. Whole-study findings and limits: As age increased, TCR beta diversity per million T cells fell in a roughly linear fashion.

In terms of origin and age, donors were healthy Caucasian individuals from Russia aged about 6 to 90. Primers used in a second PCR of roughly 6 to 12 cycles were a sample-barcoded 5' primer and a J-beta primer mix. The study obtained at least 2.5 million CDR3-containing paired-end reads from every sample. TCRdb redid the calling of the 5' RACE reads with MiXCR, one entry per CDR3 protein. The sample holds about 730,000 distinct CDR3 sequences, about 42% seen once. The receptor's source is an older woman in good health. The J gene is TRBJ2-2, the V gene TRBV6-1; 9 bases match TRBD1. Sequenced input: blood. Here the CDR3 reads CASSAGTGYAGELFF. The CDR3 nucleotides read TGTGCCAGCAGCGCCGGGACAGGGTACGCCGGGGAGCTGTTTTTT.